The rows below give T cell receptor beta chains drawn from one sample of a study of blood T cell repertoires in COVID-19. The table came from immunoSEQ multiplex PCR; TCRdb's copy has only in-frame clones and leaves some out. The sample has about 230,000 clones, approximately 84% seen once. Sequencing was done on a sample of peripheral blood. These receptors were collected from a man aged 50-60 years with COVID-19, enrolled during active disease. Each CDR3 is given with its conserved first and last residue. D genes are given only for firm matches. Rows may omit the clone size; those that give it use once, few, many or a size class.

j_call cdr3_length d_call clone_size v_call cdr3_aa cdr3_nt
TRBJ1-5 14 NA NA TRBV30 CAWSVSRFGQPQHF TGTGCCTGGAGTGTATCGCGGTTTGGCCAGCCCCAGCATTTT
TRBJ1-2 17 TRBD1 once TRBV27 CASSLTTGTGPWGGYTF TGTGCCAGCAGTTTAACGACCGGGACAGGACCTTGGGGTGGCTACACCTTC
TRBJ2-5 13 TRBD1 NA TRBV19 CASRPRGQETQYF TGTGCCAGTAGGCCCAGGGGGCAAGAGACCCAGTACTTC
TRBJ2-1 15 NA once TRBV7-2 CASSFVGGRDNEQFF TGTGCCAGCAGCTTTGTGGGGGGGCGGGACAATGAGCAGTTCTTC
TRBJ2-7 14 TRBD1 NA TRBV4-2 CASSQGQGSYEQYF TGTGCCAGCAGCCAGGGACAGGGCTCCTACGAGCAGTACTTC
TRBJ1-2 17 TRBD1 NA TRBV10-1 CASSEPGTGDSNYGYTF TGCGCCAGCAGTGAGCCGGGGACAGGGGACTCTAACTATGGCTACACCTTC
TRBJ2-7 16 TRBD1 NA TRBV7-8 CASSYLDRGLSYEQYF TGTGCCAGCAGCTACCTGGACAGGGGGCTATCCTACGAGCAGTACTTC
TRBJ2-7 13 TRBD1 NA TRBV18 CASSPGTGDEQYF TGTGCCAGCTCACCCGGGACAGGGGACGAGCAGTACTTC
TRBJ2-2 16 TRBD2 NA TRBV7-9 CASSQRGTSETGELFF TGTGCCAGCAGCCAGCGGGGGACTAGCGAAACCGGGGAGCTGTTTTTT
TRBJ1-1 14 TRBD1 NA TRBV7-6 CASSLGGGRTEAFF TGTGCCAGCAGCCTCGGAGGGGGCAGGACTGAAGCTTTCTTT
TRBJ1-1 14 NA NA TRBV4-2 CASSQDLTGTKAFF TGTGCCAGCAGCCAAGATCTGACGGGGACAAAAGCTTTCTTT
TRBJ2-7 12 NA NA TRBV18 CASSGNSYEQYF TGTGCCAGCTCAGGAAACAGCTACGAGCAGTACTTC
TRBJ2-1 17 NA NA TRBV6-4 CASSDSTPGRGVNEQFF TGTGCCAGCAGTGACTCGACTCCAGGCAGGGGCGTAAATGAGCAGTTCTTC
TRBJ1-1 13 TRBD1 NA TRBV28 CASHRGPRTEAFF TGTGCCAGCCACAGGGGTCCGAGAACTGAAGCTTTCTTT
TRBJ1-3 14 NA NA TRBV19 CASSPQGRRNTIYF TGTGCCAGTAGTCCACAAGGCAGGAGAAACACCATATATTTT
TRBJ1-2 12 TRBD1 NA TRBV28 CASGTGYAGYTF TGTGCCAGCGGGACAGGGTATGCTGGCTACACCTTC
TRBJ2-7 13 TRBD1 NA TRBV6-5 CASSVTGAYEQYF TGTGCCAGCTCAGTTACAGGGGCCTACGAGCAGTACTTC
TRBJ1-6 14 TRBD1 NA TRBV14 CASSQWDRNSPLHF TGTGCCAGCAGCCAATGGGACAGGAATTCACCCCTCCACTTT
TRBJ1-2 15 NA once TRBV4-1 CASSQDRSGLYGYTF TGCGCCAGCAGCCAAGATCGTTCAGGGCTCTATGGCTACACCTTC
TRBJ2-7 13 TRBD1 NA TRBV30 CAWSPTGEREQYF TGTGCCTGGAGTCCCACAGGGGAACGCGAGCAGTACTTC
TRBJ1-2 15 TRBD1 NA TRBV30 CAWSPWTGRIMGYTF TGTGCCTGGAGCCCCTGGACAGGGCGAATTATGGGCTACACCTTC
TRBJ1-1 12 TRBD1 NA TRBV3-1/TRBV3-2 CASSLTGGEAFF TGTGCCAGCAGCCTAACAGGGGGCGAAGCTTTCTTT
TRBJ1-5 15 NA NA TRBV19 CASSIEGGADQPQHF TGTGCCAGTAGTATAGAGGGGGGGGCTGATCAGCCCCAGCATTTT
TRBJ1-5 13 NA once TRBV5-4 CASSSDSNQPQHF TGTGCCAGCAGCTCAGATAGCAATCAGCCCCAGCATTTT
TRBJ1-6 16 NA once TRBV30 CALYGAGTQENSPLHF TGTGCCCTTTACGGGGCCGGGACACAAGAGAATTCACCCCTCCACTTT
TRBJ1-2 15 TRBD1 few TRBV6-5 CASSWSGQGYYGYTF TGTGCCAGCAGTTGGTCGGGACAGGGATACTATGGCTACACCTTC
TRBJ1-5 15 NA NA TRBV5-4 CASSLGAGAEEPQHF TGTGCCAGCAGCTTGGGGGCAGGGGCGGAGGAGCCCCAGCATTTT
TRBJ1-1 15 TRBD1 NA TRBV4-1 CASSQDGQGVFEAFF TGCGCCAGCAGCCAAGATGGGCAGGGGGTTTTTGAAGCTTTCTTT
TRBJ1-2 15 TRBD1 NA TRBV6-5 CASSNQGALNYGYTF TGTGCCAGCAGTAATCAGGGGGCCCTAAACTATGGCTACACCTTC
TRBJ1-3 16 NA NA TRBV19 CASRFLHGTAGNTIYF TGTGCCAGTAGGTTCCTGCATGGGACTGCGGGAAACACCATATATTTT
TRBJ1-2 15 TRBD1 NA TRBV6-6 CASSYAQGGPYGYTF TGTGCCAGCAGTTACGCACAGGGGGGACCCTATGGCTACACCTTC
TRBJ2-1 12 NA NA TRBV12-3/TRBV12-4 CASSLAVREQFF TGTGCCAGCAGTTTGGCCGTACGCGAGCAGTTCTTC
TRBJ2-6 17 NA few TRBV7-2 CASSHQYRVSGANVLTF TGTGCCAGCAGCCATCAATACAGGGTTTCTGGGGCCAACGTCCTGACTTTC
TRBJ1-6 21 NA few TRBV18 CASSPRGRTGPGSSYNSPLHF TGTGCCAGCTCACCTCGGGGACGAACCGGCCCCGGGAGCTCCTATAATTCACCCCTCCACTTT
TRBJ2-7 14 NA NA TRBV6-5 CASSYSLADYEQYF TGTGCCAGCAGTTACTCTTTAGCGGACTACGAGCAGTACTTC
TRBJ2-7 13 NA NA TRBV28 CAVRGDTHYEQYF TGTGCCGTCAGGGGGGACACCCACTACGAGCAGTACTTC
TRBJ2-2 13 NA NA TRBV29-1 CSVDPAYTGELFF TGCAGCGTTGACCCCGCGTACACCGGGGAGCTGTTTTTT
TRBJ2-7 16 TRBD2 NA TRBV7-8 CASSLERGQIFYEQYF TGTGCCAGCAGCTTAGAGCGGGGCCAAATTTTTTACGAGCAGTACTTC
TRBJ1-1 14 NA NA TRBV3-1/TRBV3-2 CASSQIIDSLEAFF TGTGCCAGCAGCCAAATAATCGACAGTCTGGAAGCTTTCTTT
TRBJ2-1 19 TRBD2 NA TRBV5-3 CARSTTGTSGRSSYNEQFF TGTGCCAGAAGCACCACCGGGACTAGCGGGAGGTCTTCCTACAATGAGCAGTTCTTC
TRBJ2-7 14 NA NA TRBV18 CASSPRDKNHEQYF TGTGCCAGCTCACCACGGGACAAAAACCACGAGCAGTACTTC
TRBJ1-1 12 NA NA TRBV10-3 CATMTMAGEAFF TGTGCCACAATGACCATGGCAGGTGAAGCTTTCTTT
TRBJ2-1 15 TRBD2 many TRBV7-9 CASNELAGSYNEQFF TGTGCCAGCAACGAACTAGCGGGCTCCTACAATGAGCAGTTCTTC
TRBJ2-6 17 NA NA TRBV7-8 CASSLYRDGTGANVLTF TGTGCCAGCAGCCTCTACAGGGATGGGACTGGGGCCAACGTCCTGACTTTC
TRBJ1-4 12 TRBD1 NA TRBV7-6 CASSNRGPRLFF TGTGCCAGCAGCAACAGGGGGCCAAGACTGTTTTTT